This T cell receptor beta chain was profiled in a study of cytomegalovirus exposure and HLA in healthy donors. Study details: An analysis done earlier identified 100 million to 140 million unique TCR beta sequences from about 179 million T cells. Study conclusions and caveats: The presence/absence work took it that sequencing depth was about the same across donors. As was reported, the classifier diagnosed cytomegalovirus status with high specificity and sensitivity. Association of a missense DCLRE1C variant with TCR beta V- and J-gene trimming was reported in a later analysis.

CDR1 WNHNN and CDR2 SYGVQD come from the germline V gene (reference sequence). Trimming stripped 5 bases from V and 3 bases from J, with 16 bases between. The CDR3 sequence is 15 residues long. Worth noting for this clone: Its antigen is still unknown.

Both 60 Vbeta primers and 13 Jbeta primers went into the PCR. Data came from immunoSEQ multiplex PCR; TCRdb stores just in-frame clones and leaves some out. Among 150,000 to 200,000 clones listed, about 79% were seen once. The rearrangement joins TRBV10-1 to TRBJ1-1; TRBD1 might be the D (5 bases). Sequencing used PBMCs. The origin of this receptor is a woman between 50 and 59 years old in good health and CMV-seronegative. CDR3 sequence (DNA): TGCGCCAGCAGTTCGTCAGGGAATCCGTACACTGAAGCTTTCTTT. It translates to CASSSSGNPYTEAFF.